This TCR beta chain appears in the sequencing data of a study of graft-versus-host responses after intestinal transplantation. Study background: Each of the recipients got a multivisceral, liver-intestinal, or isolated intestinal transplant. Study-wide points: Circulating GvH clones peaking coincided with falling HvG clones soon after transplant.

Responder cells labeled with CFSE (roughly 200,000) were co-plated with irradiated stimulator cells labeled with violet dye (roughly 200,000). Per the germline V gene, CDR1 is MNHEY and CDR2 is SMNVEV (reference sequence). The CDR3 runs 13 residues. Trimming pared 6 bases from V and 1 base from J, leaving 10 bases between. Data came from immunoSEQ multiplex PCR; TCRdb stores just in-frame clones and leaves some out. The data show more than 13,000 clones, with just over 35% seen just once and 2.3% held by the top ten. The V gene is TRBV27, the J gene TRBJ2-7; possibly TRBD1 for D (6 bases). The sequencing used alloreactive CD8+ T cells from a mixed lymphocyte reaction culture, collected before intestinal transplant. The sample's subset: CFSE-low proliferating T cells sorted from roughly 6-day pre-transplant mixed lymphocyte reaction (GvH or HvG direction). The sequence derives from a human patient who received an intestinal transplant. This CDR3 is CASSFGQSYEQYF. The CDR3, as DNA: TGTGCCAGCAGCTTTGGACAGTCCTACGAGCAGTACTTC.